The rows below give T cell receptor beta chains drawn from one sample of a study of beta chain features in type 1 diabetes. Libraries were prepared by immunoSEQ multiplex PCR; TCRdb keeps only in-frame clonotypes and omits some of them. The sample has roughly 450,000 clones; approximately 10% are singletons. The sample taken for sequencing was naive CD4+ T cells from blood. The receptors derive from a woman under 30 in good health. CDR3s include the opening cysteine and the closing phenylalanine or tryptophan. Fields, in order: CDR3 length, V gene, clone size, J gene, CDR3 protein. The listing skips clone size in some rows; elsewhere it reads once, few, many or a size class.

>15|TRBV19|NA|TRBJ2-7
CASRLGTGSTYEQYF
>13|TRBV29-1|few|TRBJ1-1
CSVDAPGQGITFF
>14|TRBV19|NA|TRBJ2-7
CASSINYQGSEQYF
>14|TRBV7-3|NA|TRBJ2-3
CASSPGDSTDTQYF
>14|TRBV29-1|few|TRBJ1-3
CSVLPHSSGNTIYF
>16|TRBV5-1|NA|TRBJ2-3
CASSFWSAGSTDTQYF
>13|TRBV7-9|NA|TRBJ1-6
CASSLESGSPLHF
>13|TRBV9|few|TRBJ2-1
CASSVFSGNEQFF
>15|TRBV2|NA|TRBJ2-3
CASSAGTGERDTQYF
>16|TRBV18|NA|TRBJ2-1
CASSPPLAGGYNEQFF
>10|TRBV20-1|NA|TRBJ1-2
CSASDEGYTF
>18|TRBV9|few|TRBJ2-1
CASSLAPSGASSYNEQFF
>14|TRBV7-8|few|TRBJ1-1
CASSLGQPNTEAFF
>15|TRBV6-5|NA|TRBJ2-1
CASSPQGVLYNEQFF
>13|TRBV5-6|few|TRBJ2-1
CASSSLWTGTQFF
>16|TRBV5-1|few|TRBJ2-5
CASSPPIGGGQETQYF
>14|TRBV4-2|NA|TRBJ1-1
CASSQRRDKGTAFF
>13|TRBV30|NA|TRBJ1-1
CAWGYLTGGEAFF
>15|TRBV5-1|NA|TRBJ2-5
CASSVLPAGGETQYF
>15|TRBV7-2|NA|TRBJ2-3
CASSGGGPSADTQYF
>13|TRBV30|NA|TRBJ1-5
CAWSRPTNQPQHF
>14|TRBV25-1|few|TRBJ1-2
CASGGSGTGSGYTF